The sample holds many counts of the clone carrying this T cell receptor (beta chain). Its target is unknown. The sample originates from a study of tumor and adjacent non-tumor tissue in lung cancer. Study background: There were 11 to 13 adenocarcinoma, a couple of squamous cell carcinoma and 1 small cell lung cancer cases. Broader study findings: Tumor repertoires had a smaller top 100 clone share than normal lung.

The template was RNA from unsorted bulk tissue. Newly diagnosed lung cancer patients had thoracic surgery in China, August–late 2014, without prior chemotherapy. The CDR3 totals 17 residues. Trimming left V 6 bases short and J 1 base short, with 19 bases between. Germline assignment: CDR1 LGHNT and CDR2 FRNRAP. Three rounds of nested PCR, following a modified ARM-PCR protocol, produced the TCRbeta library. TCRdb reprocessed the multiplex PCR reads with MiXCR, giving one entry per CDR3 protein. This table has about 93,000 distinct CDR3 sequences, roughly 66% appearing once. This TCR derives from a man aged 55 to 70 with non-small cell lung cancer. This chain connects TRBV12-5 to TRBJ2-4; D is possibly TRBD2 (5 bases). The specimen sequenced was lung tumor tissue. The CDR3 sequence is CASGWVGERKAKNIQYF. The CDR3 DNA reads TGTGCTAGTGGCTGGGTCGGGGAGCGGAAGGCCAAAAACATTCAGTACTTC. The whole variable domain, remainder taken from reference TRBV12-5 and TRBJ2-4, is DARVTQTPRHKVTEMGQEVTMRCQPILGHNTVFWYRQTMMQGLELLAYFRNRAPLDDSGMPKDRFSAEMPDATLATLKIQPSEPRDSAVYFCASGWVGERKAKNIQYFGAGTRLSVL.